Below, 30 T cell receptor beta chains from the same sample are listed, as sequenced in a study of blood T cell repertoires in COVID-19 (dated by TCRdb to 2020 to 2021). Library construction relied on the immunoSEQ multiplex PCR assay. The source is immuneACCESS, and TCRdb retained only in-frame sequences with V and J called. Part of the clones is not carried over; for the studies checked, unresolved V genes explain less than half of this, and the remainder is unexplained. The sample includes roughly 120,000 clones, with roughly four fifths observed a single time. 2.5% of the sample belongs to the ten largest clones. Sequencing input: peripheral blood. All receptors derive from a man over 45 with acute or convalescent COVID-19.

The V and J genes are TRBV13 and TRBJ2-3, with 7 bases identical to TRBD2. Trimming cost V 5 bases and J 2 bases; bases outside gene matches: 7. The germline CDR1 and CDR2 sequences are PRHDT and FYEKMQ (reference sequence). The CDR3 has 15 residues. CDR3 sequence (DNA): TGTGCCAGCAGCCCGAGGACTAGGGACACAGATACGCAGTATTTT. Its translation: CASSPRTRDTDTQYF.

This clone was detected only once. The rearrangement uses TRBV12-3 or TRBV12-4 and TRBJ1-4, with D unresolved. CDR3 size: 13 residues. V was clipped by 2 bases and J by 5 bases, with 6 bases between them. The DNA for the CDR3 is TGTGCCAGCAGTTTACTCAGGAATGAAAAACTGTTTTTT. Its protein is CASSLLRNEKLFF.

V usage is TRBV4-2 and J usage is TRBJ2-3, with 9 bases identical to TRBD2. Losses at the gene ends were 0 bases for V and 2 bases for J; bases not matched to a gene: 12. CDR3 length equals 19 residues. CDR1 LGHNA and CDR2 YNFKEQ come from the germline V gene. CDR3: CASSQEARLAGGNTDTQYF. In nucleotides, the CDR3 is TGTGCCAGCAGCCAAGAAGCCCGGCTGGCGGGGGGGAACACAGATACGCAGTATTTT.

The chain combines TRBV27 with TRBJ2-5; D is undetermined. The CDR3 has 14 residues. The germline V and J ends were trimmed by 2 bases and 1 base, with 8 bases remaining between them. Germline V gene lookup returns CDR1 MNHEY and CDR2 SMNVEV (reference sequence). The CDR3 DNA follows: TGTGCCAGCAGTTTAAATGGCGGCCAAGAGACCCAGTACTTC. It yields the protein CASSLNGGQETQYF.

The chain couples TRBV25-1 to TRBJ2-5, with 11 bases aligning to TRBD2. The CDR3 runs 14 residues. Per germline, CDR1 MGHDK and CDR2 SYGVNS. The V segment lost 6 bases and the J segment 3 bases; nucleotides outside the gene matches: 3. The CDR3 sequence is CASSPTSGKETQYF. The CDR3, as DNA: TGTGCCAGCAGCCCGACTAGCGGGAAAGAGACCCAGTACTTC.

The chain recombines TRBV5-4 with TRBJ1-2; D call uncertain. Germline-derived CDR1 and CDR2 are SGHNT and YYREEE (reference sequence). V shed 0 bases and J shed 3 bases, with 9 bases lying between them. The CDR3 contains 14 residues. The CDR3 region has the DNA TGTGCCAGCAGCTTGGGAGACAACGACTATGGCTACACCTTC. Encoded protein: CASSLGDNDYGYTF.

This chain links TRBV29-1 with TRBJ1-2; the match to TRBD1 covers 7 bases. Trimming removed 0 bases from V and 4 bases from J; junction bases left unmatched: 8. CDR1 is SQVTM and CDR2 is ANQGSEA in the germline V gene. CDR3 length: 15 residues. The CDR3 DNA sequence: TGCAGCGTTGAAGATCCAGGGGGTTCGGCCTATGGCTACACCTTC. This codes for CSVEDPGGSAYGYTF.

The chain joins TRBV6-5 to TRBJ1-4; D is perhaps TRBD1 (5 bases). The CDR3 sequence is 14 residues long. Germline CDR1 is MNHEY and CDR2 is SVGAGI. The V gene lost 4 bases and the J gene lost 3 bases, with 9 bases spanning the gap. CDR3 region: CASSSVGANEKLFF. CDR3 sequence (DNA): TGTGCCAGCAGTTCTGTAGGGGCTAATGAAAAACTGTTTTTT.

The chain couples TRBV21-1 to TRBJ1-2; TRBD1 reflects the table's D call only, with no check against the DNA. TRBV21-1 is tagged as a pseudogene. This CDR3 is 21 amino acids long. The CDR3 region has the DNA TGTGCCAGCAGCAAAGATTACAGCCAGGTGTACTCAGTCAACGTTAACTATGGCTACACCTTC. It encodes CASSKDYSQVYSVNVNYGYTF.

This chain connects TRBV6-1 to TRBJ2-3; 12 nucleotides align to TRBD2. The CDR3 totals 16 residues. Germline V gives CDR1 MNHNS, CDR2 SASEGT. The V and J ends lost 3 bases and 1 base, in that order; junction bases with no gene match: 2. CDR3 protein: CASSELAGGGTDTQYF. The CDR3 DNA reads as TGTGCCAGCAGTGAGCTAGCGGGAGGGGGCACAGATACGCAGTATTTT.

The chain recombines TRBV5-1 with TRBJ1-4, with 9 bases aligning to TRBD1. The V gene's germline CDR1 is SGHRS and CDR2 YFSETQ. Germline trimming cut 5 bases from V and 0 bases from J; bases unmatched to any gene: 5. The CDR3 has 16 residues. As DNA, the CDR3 is TGCGCCAGCAGTCGACAGGGGGTTGCAACTAATGAAAAACTGTTTTTT. Translating gives CASSRQGVATNEKLFF.

The V and J genes are TRBV6-5 and TRBJ2-7; TRBD1 matches at 9 bases. From germline, CDR1 is MNHEY and CDR2 SVGAGI. This CDR3 contains 15 residues. V trimming: 8 bases; J trimming: 3 bases; junction bases outside the gene matches: 11. The DNA for the CDR3 is TGTGCCAGCCAACTAACGGGGACAGGGAACTACGAGCAGTACTTC. Amino acid sequence: CASQLTGTGNYEQYF.

The rearrangement links TRBV7-9 to TRBJ1-2; possibly TRBD1 for D (5 bases). Germline V gene lookup returns CDR1 SEHNR and CDR2 FQNEAQ (reference sequence). Between the trimmed V and J ends, which lost 1 base and 8 bases, there was a span of 14 bases. This CDR3 has 14 amino acids. Here the CDR3 DNA reads TGTGCCAGCAGCTTAGGGGGGGATCCGGGCGGCTACACCTTC. Amino acids: CASSLGGDPGGYTF.

The chain is built from TRBV28 and TRBJ1-1; the match to TRBD1 covers 8 bases. CDR3 length: 12 amino acids. Per the germline V gene, CDR1 is MDHEN and CDR2 is SYDVKM. The junction had 3 bases not matched to a gene; V was cut back by 2 bases and J by 10 bases. This CDR3 is CASSLATGGAFF. CDR3 coding DNA: TGTGCCAGCAGTTTAGCTACAGGGGGAGCTTTCTTT.

V gene TRBV7-6 combines with J gene TRBJ2-1; D unresolved. Germline CDR1 reads SGHVS; CDR2 reads FNYEAQ. Between the trimmed V and J ends, which lost 4 bases and 0 bases, there was a span of 13 bases. The CDR3 length is 16 residues. CDR3 protein: CASSSLFASSYNEQFF. Written as DNA, the CDR3 is TGTGCCAGCAGCTCCCTTTTCGCGAGCTCCTACAATGAGCAGTTCTTC.

This clone appeared a single time. The V call is TRBV5-1, the J call TRBJ1-2, with D maybe TRBD1 (5 bases). From germline, CDR1 is SGHRS and CDR2 YFSETQ. The CDR3 totals 13 residues. V lost 0 bases and J 8 bases, leaving 11 bases between the germline ends. Written as DNA, the CDR3 is TGCGCCAGCAGCTTGGAGGGGACTTTGGGCTACACCTTC. Translating gives CASSLEGTLGYTF.

This rearrangement joins TRBV5-1 to TRBJ1-1; tentative D call: TRBD1 (6 bases). The CDR3 covers 15 residues. V was cut by 0 bases and J by 1 base, with 10 bases left in between. The V gene's germline CDR1 is SGHRS and CDR2 YFSETQ. The CDR3 sequence is CASSLGQEPNTEAFF. CDR3 DNA: TGCGCCAGCAGCTTGGGACAGGAGCCGAACACTGAAGCTTTCTTT.

This clone occurred a few times. This chain links TRBV9 with TRBJ2-5; 8 bases agree with TRBD2. CDR1 is SGDLS, CDR2 YYNGEE, per germline. V lost 3 bases, J lost 2 bases, and 6 bases stayed unmatched. This CDR3 is built from 15 residues. The CDR3 spells CASSGKGLGQETQYF. CDR3 DNA: TGTGCCAGCAGCGGTAAGGGACTAGGGCAAGAGACCCAGTACTTC.

The chain carries TRBV19 and TRBJ2-7, with D possibly matching TRBD1 (5 bases). The CDR3 contains 18 residues. Trimming cost V 4 bases and J 0 bases, with 22 bases left between them. In germline, CDR1 is LNHDA, CDR2 SQIVND (reference sequence). Here the CDR3 reads CASSTTGPRTRPSYEQYF. CDR3 in DNA: TGTGCCAGTAGTACAACCGGACCGCGGACAAGGCCCTCCTACGAGCAGTACTTC. The full variable domain, completed using reference TRBV19 and TRBJ2-7, is DGGITQSPKYLFRKEGQNVTLSCEQNLNHDAMYWYRQDPGQGLRLIYYSQIVNDFQKGDIAEGYSVSREKKESFPLTVTSAQKNPTAFYLCASSTTGPRTRPSYEQYFGPGTRLTVT.

The rearrangement uses TRBV10-3 and TRBJ2-5, with TRBD2 matching over 9 bases. CDR1 is ENHRY, CDR2 SYGVKD, per germline. CDR3 length: 15 amino acids. V was pared by 3 bases and J by 5 bases, with 7 bases of the junction left unmatched. The CDR3 DNA reads as TGTGCCATCAGTGAACTCAGCGGGGGGATCGAGACCCAGTACTTC. Amino acids: CAISELSGGIETQYF.

V and J are TRBV24-1 and TRBJ2-5; a possible D gene is TRBD1 (5 bases). The CDR3 is made up of 14 amino acids. V lost 3 bases to trimming and J lost 2 bases, with 9 bases between them. The germline V gene encodes CDR1 KGHDR and CDR2 SFDVKD. The CDR3 reads CATSDQGGQETQYF. The DNA of the CDR3 is TGTGCCACCAGTGATCAGGGTGGGCAAGAGACCCAGTACTTC.

V gene TRBV1 combines with J gene TRBJ1-5; the table's D call, TRBD1, was not checked against the DNA. TRBV1 has pseudogene status. This CDR3 region has 16 residues. The CDR3 loop is CTSSQDPRDSNQPQHF. For the CDR3, the DNA is TGCACCAGCAGCCAAGATCCCAGGGATAGCAATCAGCCCCAGCATTTT.

The J gene is TRBJ1-5, the V gene TRBV4-1; the D is unclear. Germline V gene lookup returns CDR1 MGHRA and CDR2 YSYEKL. This CDR3 contains 16 residues. Trimming left V 0 bases short and J 5 bases short, with 14 bases between. CDR3 nucleotide sequence: TGCGCCAGCAGCCAAGATCGGCGGGAGCGAGATCAGCCCCAGCATTTT. It encodes CASSQDRRERDQPQHF.

V gene TRBV5-4 combines with J gene TRBJ1-6, with TRBD1 as a possible D gene (5 bases). CDR1 and CDR2 from the germline V gene are SGHNT and YYREEE (reference sequence). Trimming stripped 0 bases from V and 4 bases from J, with 14 bases between. The length of the CDR3 is 17 residues. The CDR3 nucleotides read TGTGCCAGCAGCTTGGCTCCCGGACATACATATAATTCACCCCTCCACTTT. This encodes CASSLAPGHTYNSPLHF.

The chain carries TRBV21-1 and TRBJ2-7; TRBD1 reflects the table's D call only, with no check against the DNA. TRBV21-1 is described as a pseudogene. The CDR3 totals 15 residues. The CDR3: CASSKDEGDTYEQYF. DNA of the CDR3: TGTGCCAGCAGCAAAGATGAGGGGGATACCTACGAGCAGTACTTC.

V gene TRBV9 combines with J gene TRBJ2-7; D not certain. The CDR3 loop spans 14 amino acids. Germline CDR1 SGDLS, CDR2 YYNGEE. The germline V and J ends were trimmed by 2 bases and 2 bases, with 11 bases remaining between them. CDR3 in amino acids: CASSVELNTYEQYF. In DNA form, the CDR3 reads TGTGCCAGCAGCGTCGAACTAAATACCTACGAGCAGTACTTC. Looking up the rest from reference TRBV9 and TRBJ2-7 gives the full variable domain: DSGVTQTPKHLITATGQRVTLRCSPRSGDLSVYWYQQSLDQGLQFLIQYYNGEERAKGNILERFSAQQFPDLHSELNLSSLELGDSALYFCASSVELNTYEQYFGPGTRLTVT.

This clone appeared a few times. V and J are TRBV3-1 (or the pseudogene TRBV3-2) and TRBJ2-1; 7 bases match TRBD2. The CDR3 is made up of 14 amino acids. Per germline, CDR1 LGHDT and CDR2 YNNKEL (reference sequence). Unmatched junction bases numbered 7, after V lost 4 bases and J lost 7 bases. CDR3 DNA: TGTGCCAGCAGCCCGATGACTAGCAGTAATGAGCAGTTCTTC. Its translation: CASSPMTSSNEQFF.

This sequence joins TRBV5-6 and TRBJ1-2; 9 bases line up with TRBD1. After removal of 0 bases from V and 7 bases from J, the junction contained 1 base not matched to a gene. The germline V gene has CDR1 SGHDT and CDR2 YYEEEE. The CDR3 has 13 amino acids. The CDR3 bases are TGTGCCAGCAGCTTGGACAGGGGGCTTGGCTACACCTTC. This sequence encodes CASSLDRGLGYTF. Supplemented by reference TRBV5-6 and TRBJ1-2, the full variable domain reads DAGVTQSPTHLIKTRGQQVTLRCSPKSGHDTVSWYQQALGQGPQFIFQYYEEEERQRGNFPDRFSGHQFPNYSSELNVNALLLGDSALYLCASSLDRGLGYTFGSGTRLTVV.

This chain uses TRBV4-1 with TRBJ2-7; D is ambiguous. Germline V gene sequence: CDR1 MGHRA, CDR2 YSYEKL. V was trimmed by 3 bases and J by 2 bases, leaving 14 bases between them. The CDR3 has 15 residues. Here the CDR3 reads CASSHSPSYTYEQYF. CDR3 bases: TGCGCCAGCAGCCATAGCCCCAGTTATACCTACGAGCAGTACTTC.

The chain joins TRBV5-1 to TRBJ1-5, with no clear D. Germline V gene data show CDR1 as SGHRS and CDR2 as YFSETQ. V was shortened by 0 bases and J by 7 bases, with 11 bases between the two germline ends. This CDR3 contains 14 residues. The CDR3 DNA sequence: TGCGCCAGCAGCTTGGCGATAGGAGGGCAGCCCCAGCATTTT. Translating gives CASSLAIGGQPQHF.